The TCR beta chain under discussion was sequenced for a study of T cells in Graves' hyperthyroidism and ophthalmopathy. Regions amplified from RNA transcripts were the TCR beta CDR3 regions. RT-PCR in the first round (using the HTBI primer set) targeted the TCR CDR3. MiXCR was run by TCRdb on the multiplex PCR reads, yielding one entry per CDR3 protein. The sample includes approximately 590,000 distinct CDR3 sequences, approximately 44% seen only once; the top ten take roughly 8.2%. On this clonotype itself: What it binds is not known. At one boundary the junction diverges from the germline segment, which might be a read error.

Graves' hyperthyroidism showing no ophthalmopathy progression within 18 months was considered stable. Study-wide results and caveats: Ophthalmopathy, as predicted by the model, came a median about six months after the prediction.

Germline V gene lookup returns CDR1 MNHEY and CDR2 SVGAGI. CDR3 length equals 16 residues. The clonotype was recovered from a woman between 18 and 29 years old with Graves' hyperthyroidism. The V gene is TRBV6-5, the J gene TRBJ1-4; TRBD1 aligns across 9 bases. Sequencing was done on a sample of peripheral blood or thyroid tissue (not recorded which). The CDR3 coding sequence is TGTGCCATCAGTTACTTAACAGGGGGCGCGGATGAAAAACTGTTTTTT. Protein: CAISYLTGGADEKLFF.